One sample yielded the 18 T cell receptor beta chains listed below, sequenced in a study of cytomegalovirus exposure and HLA in healthy donors. Primers: 60 Vbeta forward and 13 Jbeta reverse. Using immunoSEQ multiplex PCR, the repertoire was profiled, and TCRdb retains in-frame clones only, with some absent. The repertoire holds just over 150,000 clones, with 75% to 80% as singletons. The sequenced sample consisted of PBMCs. The receptors were sampled from a woman between 35 and 50 years old in good health and CMV-seronegative.

This chain connects TRBV6-1 to TRBJ2-3, with 11 bases identical to TRBD2. The length of the CDR3 is 16 residues. With 2 bases clipped from V and 4 bases from J, the junction kept 5 bases outside the gene matches. Germline CDR1 and CDR2: MNHNS and SASEGT. The CDR3 nucleotides are TGTGCCAGCAGTGAACCTCCGGGACTAGCGGCAGATACGCAGTATTTT. Residues: CASSEPPGLAADTQYF.

This chain connects TRBV6-5 to TRBJ1-6, with D possibly being TRBD1 (5 bases). The germline V gene has CDR1 MNHEY and CDR2 SVGAGI. V gave up 5 bases and J gave up 8 bases, with 16 bases separating them. This CDR3 region has 15 residues. CDR3 nucleotide sequence: TGTGCCAGCAGTCTCTTCAGGGAATCGCATTCACCCCTCCACTTT. This codes for CASSLFRESHSPLHF.

This chain connects TRBV7-9 to TRBJ2-3; 7 nucleotides line up with TRBD2. Trimming cost V 1 base and J 3 bases; bases outside gene matches: 4. Germline CDR1 and CDR2: SEHNR and FQNEAQ (reference sequence). The CDR3 covers 15 residues. The CDR3 coding sequence is TGTGCCAGCAGCTTAGTTCAGGGAGGGACAGATACGCAGTATTTT. This translates into CASSLVQGGTDTQYF.

The V gene is TRBV28, the J gene TRBJ1-5; 8 bases line up with TRBD1. From germline, CDR1 is MDHEN and CDR2 SYDVKM. The CDR3 is 15 residues long. Unmatched junction bases numbered 10, after V lost 8 bases and J lost 4 bases. CDR3 nucleotide sequence: TGTGCCAGCCGGCCGGGTACAGGGGGTAATCAGCCCCAGCATTTT. Translated: CASRPGTGGNQPQHF.

The chain combines TRBV2 with TRBJ2-5; 10 bases line up with TRBD2. The trim removed 4 bases at V and 5 bases at J, leaving 4 bases unmatched. This CDR3 region has 14 residues. The germline V gene encodes CDR1 SNHLY and CDR2 FYNNEI. In DNA form, the CDR3 reads TGTGCCAGCAGTGGTGGGACTAGCGCCGAGACCCAGTACTTC. It translates to CASSGGTSAETQYF.

This chain uses TRBV6-1 with TRBJ1-1; the D is unclear. Germline CDR1 reads MNHNS; CDR2 reads SASEGT. V lost 2 bases and J 2 bases, leaving 6 bases between the germline ends. This CDR3 is built from 13 residues. The CDR3 DNA sequence: TGTGCCAGCAGTGAACAGGTCAACACTGAAGCTTTCTTT. It is translated as CASSEQVNTEAFF.

The rearrangement uses TRBV28 and TRBJ1-4; D gene ambiguous. The CDR3 runs to 13 residues. Germline CDR1 is MDHEN and CDR2 is SYDVKM. Trimming cost V 8 bases and J 4 bases, with 11 bases left between them. The CDR3 DNA reads as TGTGCCAGCTGTAGAGCCTTTAATGAAAAACTGTTTTTT. It specifies CASCRAFNEKLFF.

The chain carries TRBV5-4 and TRBJ2-1; a weak D match, TRBD1 (5 bases). CDR1 SGHNT and CDR2 YYREEE come from the germline V gene (reference sequence). The CDR3 is made up of 14 amino acids. V lost 3 bases and J lost 3, with 10 bases in between. CDR3 residues: CASSSVDSYNEQFF. The CDR3 DNA is TGTGCCAGCAGCTCGGTCGACAGCTACAATGAGCAGTTCTTC.

The chain couples TRBV30 to TRBJ1-4, with D possibly being TRBD1 (6 bases). In germline, CDR1 is GTSNPN, CDR2 SVGIG (reference sequence). CDR3 size: 14 residues. The V end was cut by 2 bases, the J end by 5 bases, with 12 bases between. CDR3 protein: CAWSQGYPNEKLFF. For the CDR3, the DNA is TGTGCCTGGAGTCAGGGGTACCCCAATGAAAAACTGTTTTTT.

V is TRBV19 and J is TRBJ2-2; 9 nucleotides line up with TRBD1. Germline values: CDR1 LNHDA, CDR2 SQIVND (reference sequence). V was clipped by 10 bases and J by 1 base; unmatched bases: 4. The CDR3 is 14 amino acids. This CDR3 reads CATRDRVNTGELFF. DNA of the CDR3: TGTGCCACCCGGGACAGGGTGAACACCGGGGAGCTGTTTTTT.

The chain couples TRBV7-2 to TRBJ2-3; TRBD2 matches at 8 bases. Germline V gene lookup returns CDR1 SGHTA and CDR2 FQGNSA. The V and J ends lost 5 bases and 6 bases, in that order; junction bases with no gene match: 16. CDR3 length: 17 residues. The CDR3: CASSAPVAVAGSDTQYF. The CDR3 bases are TGTGCCAGCAGCGCCCCGGTCGCAGTAGCGGGGTCGGATACGCAGTATTTT.

The V gene is TRBV5-1, the J gene TRBJ1-6; D not certain. Germline V CDR1 and CDR2: SGHRS, YFSETQ. V lost 1 base, J lost 4 bases, and 12 bases lay in between. The CDR3 is 16 residues long. The CDR3 sequence is CASSLSGSEYNSPLHF. The CDR3 DNA follows: TGCGCCAGCAGCTTGTCGGGGTCTGAGTATAATTCACCCCTCCACTTT. The whole variable domain, filled in from reference TRBV5-1 and TRBJ1-6, reads KAGVTQTPRYLIKTRGQQVTLSCSPISGHRSVSWYQQTPGQGLQFLFEYFSETQRNKGNFPGRFSGRQFSNSRSEMNVSTLELGDSALYLCASSLSGSEYNSPLHFGNGTRLTVT.

The rearrangement joins TRBV6-6 to TRBJ1-6, with TRBD1 as a possible D gene (5 bases). Trimming cost V 5 bases and J 9 bases, with 14 bases left between them. CDR3 length: 14 residues. CDR1 and CDR2 (germline): MNHNY, SVGAGI (reference sequence). The CDR3 sequence: CASSLMGDSSPLHF. CDR3 nucleotides: TGTGCCAGCAGTCTCATGGGCGACAGTTCACCCCTCCACTTT.

V is TRBV7-9 and J is TRBJ2-2; TRBD2 agrees at 8 bases. J was trimmed by 6 bases and V by 2 bases; bases with no gene match: 8. CDR1 SEHNR and CDR2 FQNEAQ come from the germline V gene (reference sequence). The CDR3 runs to 16 residues. Here the CDR3 reads CASSLSHGGAAGELFF. CDR3 bases: TGTGCCAGCAGCTTATCTCACGGGGGGGCCGCCGGGGAGCTGTTTTTT.

This clone was counted once. The chain has TRBV9 and TRBJ1-2, with 10 bases matching TRBD1. The V gene end was trimmed by 3 bases and the J gene end by 4 bases; junction bases not matched to a gene: 15. Germline CDR1 and CDR2: SGDLS and YYNGEE. This CDR3 has 18 amino acids. CDR3 DNA: TGTGCCAGCAGCGCCGGGGGTGAGGGACAGGGGAGTGCCTATGGCTACACCTTC. This sequence encodes CASSAGGEGQGSAYGYTF.

V is TRBV27 and J is TRBJ1-5, with 12 bases identical to TRBD1. The CDR3 has 17 residues. Trimming cost V 6 bases and J 1 base; bases outside gene matches: 7. Germline V gene lookup returns CDR1 MNHEY and CDR2 SMNVEV (reference sequence). CDR3 bases: TGTGCCAGCAGCGCGCTGGGACAGGGGGCCAGCAATCAGCCCCAGCATTTT. Translation gives CASSALGQGASNQPQHF.

The genes are TRBV19 and TRBJ1-4, with D perhaps matching TRBD1 (6 bases). Germline assignment: CDR1 LNHDA and CDR2 SQIVND (reference sequence). The V and J ends lost 9 bases and 0 bases respectively, with 11 bases between them. The CDR3 is 14 amino acids. CDR3 region: CARGGSATNEKLFF. CDR3 DNA sequence: TGTGCCAGAGGGGGTTCTGCAACTAATGAAAAACTGTTTTTT. Based on the CDR3 plus reference TRBV19 and TRBJ1-4, the full variable domain is DGGITQSPKYLFRKEGQNVTLSCEQNLNHDAMYWYRQDPGQGLRLIYYSQIVNDFQKGDIAEGYSVSREKKESFPLTVTSAQKNPTAFYLCARGGSATNEKLFFGSGTQLSVL.

V usage is TRBV10-2 and J usage is TRBJ2-7; 7 bases align to TRBD1. From germline, CDR1 is WSHSY and CDR2 SAAADI. The CDR3 loop spans 10 amino acids. V was clipped by 11 bases and J by 5 bases; unmatched bases: 3. CDR3 protein: CAPDRNEQYF. In DNA form, the CDR3 reads TGCGCCCCGGACAGGAACGAGCAGTACTTC.